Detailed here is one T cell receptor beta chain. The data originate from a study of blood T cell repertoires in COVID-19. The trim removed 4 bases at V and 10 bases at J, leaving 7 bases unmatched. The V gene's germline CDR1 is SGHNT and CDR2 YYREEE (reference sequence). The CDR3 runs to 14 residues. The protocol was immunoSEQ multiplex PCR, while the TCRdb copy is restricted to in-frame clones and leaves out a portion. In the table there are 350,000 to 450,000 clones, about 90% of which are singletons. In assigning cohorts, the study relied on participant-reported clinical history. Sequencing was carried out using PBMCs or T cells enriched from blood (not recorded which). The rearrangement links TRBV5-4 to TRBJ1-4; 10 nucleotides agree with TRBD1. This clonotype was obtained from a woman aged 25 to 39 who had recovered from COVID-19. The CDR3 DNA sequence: TGTGCCAGCAGCCCGACAGGGGGCTATGGAAAACTGTTTTTT. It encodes CASSPTGGYGKLFF.